Sequencing of this T cell receptor beta chain was carried out in a study of blood T cell repertoires in COVID-19. The wider study: COVID-19 samples collected from the United States, Italy and Spain covered acute and convalescent phases. Sources were T cells, B-cell-depleted T cells, or PBMCs; the material itself was cDNA or gDNA.

The germline V gene has CDR1 MNHEY and CDR2 SMNVEV (reference sequence). CDR3 length: 20 residues. The J segment lost 5 bases and the V segment lost 1 base, leaving 12 bases of the junction unmatched. Original processing methods: Counts of nucleated cells, estimated from reference gene primer amplification, were obtained. Some clones are missing from TCRdb's copy, which holds only in-frame ones; the method was immunoSEQ multiplex PCR. That table is the source of V, J and clone size, and D and trimming were worked out from the DNA. In the table there are 140,000 to 150,000 clones, about four fifths of which are singletons.

This sequence was found in a human donor in a cohort sampled during active COVID-19. The J gene is TRBJ2-1, the V gene TRBV27, with 15 bases that match TRBD2. Specimen: peripheral blood. CDR3 coding DNA: TGTGCCAGCAGTTTATGGGGGGGACTAGCGGGGGGAGTCCCCCACAATGAGCAGTTCTTC. It encodes CASSLWGGLAGGVPHNEQFF.